This T cell receptor (beta chain) emerged from a study of CD8 T cells in ankylosing spondylitis. This clonotype was counted only a few times. Its antigen is unknown. Study conclusions and caveats: It appeared that ankylosing spondylitis blood was characterized by a TCR beta motif of roughly 8 highly homologous variants.

TCRdb fed the 5' RACE reads into MiXCR, producing one record per CDR3 protein. The sample carries more than 650,000 distinct CDR3 sequences, around 11% recorded once. The length of the CDR3 is 14 residues. Germline CDR1 reads SGHRS; CDR2 reads YFSETQ. V was trimmed by 0 bases and J by 5 bases, leaving 11 bases between them. The TCR comes from a male donor with ankylosing spondylitis. Sequencing was done on a sample of blood, either unsorted or a sorted T cell fraction (not recorded which). This chain links TRBV5-1 with TRBJ1-2; no reliable D call. DNA of the CDR3: TGCGCCAGCAGCTTGGGGGCTCCGGTTTATGGCTACACCTTC. Translating gives CASSLGAPVYGYTF.